This TCR beta chain came from a study of blood T cell repertoires in COVID-19 (dated by TCRdb to the early 2020s). For the study in its entirety: Recovered participants in ImmuneRACE Cohort 3 were defined by two consecutive negative NP/OP PCR tests, clearance by a healthcare professional, or resolution of symptoms. Collaborator samples came from the United States, Italy and Spain and covered acute and convalescent phases of COVID-19. The material from the prospective study consisted of cDNA or gDNA derived from T cells, B-cell-depleted T cells, or PBMCs. Subjects who had been exposed to COVID-19, were actively infected with it, or had recovered from it provided the deeply sampled blood TCRbeta repertoires that made up the dataset. The repertoires were released in a freely available public database meant as a resource for research on the immune response to SARS-CoV-2. The samples were drawn from two sources: the first 160 participants of the ongoing ImmuneRACE study, and 1,000 to 1,500 subjects contributed by 6 global collaborators. Nearly every sample came with metadata listing a de-identified subject ID, COVID-19 status, age in years and sex. Where HLA class I and class II types were available, the types were taken from metadata supplied by the sample provider, not from assay-based typing.

The immunoSEQ Assay, a bias-controlled multiplex PCR, was used to amplify TCRbeta CDR3 regions from genomic DNA. Per the original workflow: Nucleated cell counts per sample were estimated from amplification of reference gene primers within the assay. To quantify the absolute abundance of each unique TCRbeta CDR3 rearrangement, sequence reads were collapsed and filtered. Productive Simpson clonality was computed per sample as the square root of Simpson's diversity index over productive rearrangements. This is the immuneACCESS table as TCRdb keeps it, with only in-frame sequences that have V and J called. A part of the clones is gone; compared with another copy, unresolved V genes explain less than half, and the rest is unexplained. The D gene and trimming were derived from the DNA, and the V and J assignments and clone size from that table. The sample table lists roughly 210,000 clones, around 86% of them with a count of one. The ten top clones hold 7.2% of the sample.

The germline V gene (reference sequence) provides CDR1 LGHDT and CDR2 YNNKEL. The germline ends are 14 bases apart after V is trimmed by 1 base and J by 5 bases. Measured from the cysteine to the phenylalanine, the CDR3 is 15 residues long. CDR3 DNA is the only sequence kept; it has 45 bases, read in frame from the first base. Broad study findings and their caveats: Clinical and demographic metadata were provided uncurated, with the amount varying by source and participant.

In the prospective study, participants were roughly 18 to 100 years old, resided in 24 geographic areas of the United States, and were enrolled through a virtual design. Cohort assignment in the prospective study relied on participant-reported clinical history from a screening survey and a study questionnaire. In the prospective study, whole blood, serum and a nasopharyngeal or oropharyngeal swab were collected from each participant by mobile phlebotomists. Additional blood draws and questionnaires over an approximately 2-month period could optionally be provided by prospective study participants. Prospective study blood samples were shipped either frozen or at room temperature before DNA extraction. Concerning this clone itself: The antigen it recognizes is unknown. No base-level quality is on record; no much larger clone is a single base apart.

The sample consisted of PBMCs or T cells enriched from blood (not recorded which). The sequence is built from TRBV3-1 (or the pseudogene TRBV3-2) and TRBJ1-2; TRBD1 is possibly the D segment (6 matching bases). This clonotype was sampled from a man aged 30 to 45 in a cohort exposed to, infected with or recovered from COVID-19 (not recorded which). The DNA is as follows: TGTGCCAGCAGCCAAGGATTCGCAGGGGTGTATGGCTACACCTTC. Its translation is CASSQGFAGVYGYTF.